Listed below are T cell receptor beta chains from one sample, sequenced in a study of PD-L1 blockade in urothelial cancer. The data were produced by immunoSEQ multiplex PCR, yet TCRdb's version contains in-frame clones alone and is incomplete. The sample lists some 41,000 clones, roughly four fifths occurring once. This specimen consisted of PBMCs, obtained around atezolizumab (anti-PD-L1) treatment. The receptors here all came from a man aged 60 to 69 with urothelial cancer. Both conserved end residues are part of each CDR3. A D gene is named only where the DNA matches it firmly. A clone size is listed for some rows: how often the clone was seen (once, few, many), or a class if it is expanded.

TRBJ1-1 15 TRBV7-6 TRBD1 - CASSSQTGENTEAFF TGTGCCAGCAGCTCCCAGACAGGGGAGAACACTGAAGCTTTCTTT
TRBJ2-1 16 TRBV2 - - CASSEEILDFRNEQFF TGTGCCAGCAGTGAAGAAATTTTGGACTTTCGCAATGAGCAGTTCTTC
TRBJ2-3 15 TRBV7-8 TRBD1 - CASSQVGTVRDTQYF TGTGCCAGCAGCCAAGTCGGGACAGTCAGAGATACGCAGTATTTT
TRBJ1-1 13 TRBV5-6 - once CASSYPLATEAFF TGTGCCAGCAGCTACCCCTTGGCCACTGAAGCTTTCTTT
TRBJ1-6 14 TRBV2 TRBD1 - CATNTGTGISPLHF TGTGCCACTAATACCGGGACAGGGATTTCACCCCTCCACTTT
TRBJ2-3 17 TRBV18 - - CASSRTTDASSTDTQYF TGTGCCAGCTCACGGACGACAGACGCCTCTAGCACAGATACGCAGTATTTT
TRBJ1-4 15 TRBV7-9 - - CASSPGIATNEKLFF TGTGCCAGCAGCCCGGGGATTGCAACTAATGAAAAACTGTTTTTT
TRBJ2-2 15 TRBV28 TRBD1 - CASSTGTGKNGELFF TGTGCCAGCAGCACCGGGACAGGGAAGAACGGGGAGCTGTTTTTT
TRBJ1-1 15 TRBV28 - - CASSLGSAGHTEAFF TGTGCCAGCAGTTTAGGCTCCGCAGGCCACACTGAAGCTTTCTTT
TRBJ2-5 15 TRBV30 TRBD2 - CAWSSLAGSGETQYF TGTGCCTGGAGTTCCCTAGCGGGCTCCGGGGAGACCCAGTACTTC
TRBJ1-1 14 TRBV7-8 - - CASSPQRGITEAFF TGTGCCAGCAGCCCACAAAGGGGGATCACTGAAGCTTTCTTT
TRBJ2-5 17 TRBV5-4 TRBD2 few CASRTGPQRGDQETQYF TGTGCCAGCAGAACCGGCCCCCAGCGGGGGGACCAAGAGACCCAGTACTTC
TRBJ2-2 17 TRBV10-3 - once CANPDRTLPPDTGELFF TGTGCCAACCCCGACAGGACCCTCCCGCCCGACACCGGGGAGCTGTTTTTT
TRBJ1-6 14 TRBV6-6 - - CASRFGRNNSPLHF TGTGCCAGCAGATTCGGGAGGAACAATTCACCCCTCCACTTT
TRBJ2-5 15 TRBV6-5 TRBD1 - CASSYPTGGGETQYF TGTGCCAGCAGTTACCCCACAGGGGGCGGGGAGACCCAGTACTTC